This TCR beta chain stems from a study of cytomegalovirus exposure and HLA in healthy donors. The study, taken as a whole, reports: Later examination showed HLA-associated TCR beta chains had greater clonal expansion than equally common others. It has been reported that TCR beta sequences accurately predicted the HLA-A and HLA-B alleles of most subjects. TCR beta chains numbering 164 were designated cytomegalovirus-associated.

Vbeta (60) and Jbeta (13) primers were used in the PCR. Here immunoSEQ multiplex PCR was the method, and the copy in TCRdb shows in-frame clones only, minus some. Seen here are 70,000 to 100,000 clones, 80% observed once, and the top ten hold around 2%. Healthy individuals who donated bone marrow served as the donors. Note on this clone: Its antigen is still unknown.

The receptor's source is a man younger than 30 in good health and CMV-seronegative. Sequencing was done on a sample of PBMCs.

Here the CDR3 reads CASSLGTGAEQYF. CDR3 sequence (DNA): TGCGCCAGCAGCTTGGGGACAGGGGCCGAGCAGTACTTC. The chain combines TRBV5-1 with TRBJ2-7; 9 bases line up with TRBD1. Trimming took 0 bases from V and 6 from J; bases not matched to a gene: 1. This CDR3 contains 13 residues. Germline assignment: CDR1 SGHRS and CDR2 YFSETQ.